This T cell receptor (beta chain) was identified during a study of human T cells and chemical hapten exposure. TCRdb ran MiXCR on the RACE reads and lists one entry per CDR3 protein. In the table there are 210,000 or so distinct CDR3 sequences, around 25% of which are singletons. Time point described: patch test 3, about 24 weeks after DPC sensitization. The treatment: therapeutic diphenylcyclopropenone sensitization with weekly scalp DPC. There are 13 residues in the CDR3. V gave up 3 bases and J gave up 10 bases, with 12 bases separating them. Per the germline V gene, CDR1 is KGHDR and CDR2 is SFDVKD. This clonotype was picked up a small number of times.

This TCR was recovered from a woman aged 40 to 55 with alopecia areata. Some clones in this sample may be carry-over from other donors' samples. The chain has TRBV24-1 and TRBJ2-1; D uncertain. Sample: whole blood, taken in connection with sensitization to the hapten diphenylcyclopropenone (DPC). The CDR3 sequence is CATSDQLGLEQFF. As DNA, the CDR3 is TGTGCCACCAGTGATCAGCTAGGGTTGGAGCAGTTCTTC.